This T cell receptor (beta chain) was documented in a study of T cells in Graves' hyperthyroidism and ophthalmopathy. CDR3 length equals 15 residues. CDR1 SEHNR and CDR2 FQNEAQ come from the germline V gene (reference sequence). V was cut by 7 bases and J by 0 bases, with 15 bases left in between. What was amplified from RNA transcripts were TCR beta CDR3 regions. First-round RT-PCR targeting the TCR CDR3 was performed with the HTBI primer set. TCRdb reprocessed the multiplex PCR reads with MiXCR, giving one entry per CDR3 protein. The top ten hold around 47% of the sample, which has over 400,000 distinct CDR3 sequences, roughly 23% seen once.

The chain joins TRBV7-9 to TRBJ1-1; D possibly corresponds to TRBD1 (5 bases). The receptor's source is a woman aged 70 to 79 with Graves' ophthalmopathy. The sequenced sample consisted of blood. The DNA for the CDR3 is TGTGCCAGCAACAGAATCGGGGGTATGAACACTGAAGCTTTCTTT. It translates to CASNRIGGMNTEAFF.